One and the same sample provided the 10 T cell receptor beta chains below, sequenced in a study of blood T cell repertoires in COVID-19. Produced via immunoSEQ multiplex PCR; TCRdb's table is partial and in-frame only. Altogether 85,000 to 100,000 clones are present, about 86% being singletons, with the ten largest covering over 10%. The material sequenced was peripheral blood. The receptor set was obtained from a woman in her sixties or seventies in a cohort sampled during active or convalescent COVID-19.

This clone has only one observation. The chain is built from TRBV6-5 and TRBJ1-1; tentatively, D is TRBD1 (5 bases). This CDR3 has 14 amino acids. V lost 7 bases and J lost 1, with 13 bases in between. In germline, CDR1 is MNHEY, CDR2 SVGAGI. The CDR3, as DNA: TGTGCCAGCACCACTGACAGACGGAACACTGAAGCTTTCTTT. Translation: CASTTDRRNTEAFF.

The gene calls are TRBV7-3 and TRBJ2-3; 8 bases fit TRBD2. Trimming took 5 bases from V and 4 from J; bases not matched to a gene: 11. Per the germline V gene, CDR1 is SGHTA and CDR2 is FQGTGA. The CDR3 is 16 amino acids. CDR3 loop: CASSQNGPGGPDTQYF. DNA for the CDR3: TGTGCCAGCAGCCAAAACGGCCCGGGGGGGCCAGATACGCAGTATTTT.

V is TRBV29-1 and J is TRBJ2-1, with D perhaps TRBD2 (5 bases). Germline loops: CDR1 SQVTM, CDR2 ANQGSEA. The V gene lost 7 bases and the J gene lost 7 bases, with 14 bases spanning the gap. CDR3 length: 12 residues. CDR3 loop: CSGSWSGNEQFF. The CDR3 region has the DNA TGCAGCGGATCCTGGAGCGGAAATGAGCAGTTCTTC.

The rearrangement joins TRBV5-4 to TRBJ1-2; a weak D match, TRBD1 (5 bases). Per germline, CDR1 SGHNT and CDR2 YYREEE (reference sequence). This CDR3 spans 11 amino acids. V dropped 0 bases and J dropped 8 bases, with 5 bases sitting between them. The CDR3: CASSLGQGYTF. For the CDR3, the DNA is TGTGCCAGCAGCTTGGGACAGGGCTACACCTTC.

The chain carries TRBV20-1 and TRBJ2-2, with 9 bases identical to TRBD1. V lost 3 bases to trimming and J lost 4 bases; unmatched junction nucleotides: 6. Germline assignment: CDR1 DFQATT and CDR2 SNEGSKA (reference sequence). The CDR3 runs 15 residues. In DNA, the CDR3 is TGCAGTGCTAGTGCTGGACAGGGGTCCACCGGGGAGCTGTTTTTT. Protein product: CSASAGQGSTGELFF.

The V and J genes are TRBV11-3 and TRBJ2-5; D call uncertain. The V gene lost 1 base and the J gene lost 4 bases, with 7 bases spanning the gap. Per the germline V gene, CDR1 is SGHNT and CDR2 is YENEEA. The CDR3 runs 13 residues. The CDR3 coding sequence is TGTGCCAGCAGCTTAGGGGCCGGAGAGACCCAGTACTTC. As protein: CASSLGAGETQYF.

This sequence joins TRBV27 and TRBJ2-7; 10 bases map to TRBD2. The CDR3 runs to 14 residues. Germline CDR1 and CDR2: MNHEY and SMNVEV (reference sequence). The J segment lost 1 base and the V segment lost 8 bases, leaving 5 bases of the junction unmatched. For the CDR3, the DNA is TGTGCCAGCCGAAGGACTAGCGGATCCTACGAGCAGTACTTC. Amino acids: CASRRTSGSYEQYF.

V and J are TRBV7-3 and TRBJ1-1; perhaps TRBD1 as D (6 bases). The length of the CDR3 is 13 residues. Germline lookup yields CDR1 SGHTA and CDR2 FQGTGA. V dropped 4 bases and J dropped 4 bases, with 10 bases sitting between them. CDR3: CASSSTGSTEAFF. The CDR3 nucleotides are TGTGCCAGCAGCTCCACAGGGTCCACTGAAGCTTTCTTT.

The rearrangement joins TRBV19 to TRBJ2-3; TRBD1 might be the D (6 bases). The CDR3 loop spans 15 amino acids. Germline V lookup: CDR1 LNHDA, CDR2 SQIVND (reference sequence). V was shortened by 6 bases and J by 2 bases, with 15 bases between the two germline ends. The CDR3 spells CASSPRGINTDTQYF. DNA for the CDR3: TGTGCCAGTAGCCCAAGGGGGATTAACACAGATACGCAGTATTTT.

This chain uses TRBV5-1 with TRBJ1-4; 11 positions match TRBD1. The CDR3 has 14 amino acids. The V gene end was trimmed by 5 bases and the J gene end by 8 bases; junction bases not matched to a gene: 5. CDR1 and CDR2 (germline): SGHRS, YFSETQ. The CDR3 sequence is CASSSGQGAEKLFF. CDR3 DNA: TGCGCCAGCAGTTCTGGACAGGGGGCCGAAAAACTGTTTTTT.